This T cell receptor beta chain was found in a study of control samples from healthy donors and cancer patients (dated by TCRdb to 2019 to 2021). Library method: the immunoSEQ multiplex PCR assay. TCRdb obtained this table from immuneACCESS and retained in-frame rearrangements with V and J assigned. These tables miss some clones; where compared with another copy, unresolved V genes account for less than half of the shortfall, and the remainder is unexplained. Here the sample has about 120,000 clones; roughly 92% occur a single time. The ten largest clones add up to roughly 6% of the sample. Cut back by 7 bases and 6 bases, the V and J ends lie 19 bases apart. From the cysteine through the phenylalanine, the CDR3 covers 15 amino acids. The DNA shown is the 45-base CDR3, in frame from base 1. In the germline V gene (reference sequence), CDR1 corresponds to MNHEY and CDR2 to SMNVEV. This clone has a single count. This receptor's antigen is unknown. No qualities accompany the bases; no much larger clone lies one base away.

The sample was blood. The chain was built from TRBV27 and TRBJ1-5; TRBD1 is a possible D gene, resting on 6 matching bases. The receptor was isolated from a young man in good health. The nucleotide sequence reads as follows: TGTGCCAGCACGCCGACCAGGGGAGTAGGTCAGCCCCAGCATTTT. This codes for CASTPTRGVGQPQHF.